This T cell receptor beta chain was retrieved from a study of cytomegalovirus exposure and HLA in healthy donors. This clone appeared once. The CDR3 is 17 residues long. The V and J ends lost 2 bases and 2 bases respectively, with 16 bases between them. Looked up from germline, CDR1 is SGHAT and CDR2 is FQNNGV. This PCR relied on a set of 60 Vbeta primers and 13 Jbeta primers. Here immunoSEQ multiplex PCR was the method, and the copy in TCRdb shows in-frame clones only, minus some. The sample lists under 150,000 clones, about 72% occurring once. V and J are TRBV11-2 and TRBJ2-1; D perhaps matches TRBD1 (6 bases). Input material: PBMCs. This TCR was recovered from a man aged 30 to 39 in good health and CMV-seropositive. CDR3 sequence reads: CASSLIQGWKTYNEQFF. The CDR3 DNA reads TGTGCCAGCAGCTTAATCCAGGGGTGGAAAACCTACAATGAGCAGTTCTTC.